Listed below are T cell receptor beta chains from one sample, sequenced in a study of T cell repertoires in cytomegalovirus infection. For these TCRs, the target antigens are not known. MiXCR, run by TCRdb on the reads, gives a single entry per CDR3 protein. The profile shows about 920,000 distinct CDR3 sequences, around 32% of them singletons. This material consisted of cultured CD8+ T cells from PBMCs, taken from culture after CMV antigen stimulation. The source of these receptors is a human donor in good health (CMV status not recorded). Some clones in this sample may be carry-over from other donors' samples. Both conserved end residues are part of each CDR3. The D gene is left open where the match is weak. The size field is filled for only some rows; it gives once, few, many or a size class.

D: TRBD1
size: many
V: TRBV7-2
J: TRBJ2-5
CDR3: CASSLGGTGKSQYF
DNA: TGTGCCAGCAGCTTAGGGGGGACAGGGAAGTCCCAGTACTTC

D: -
size: -
V: TRBV6-6
J: TRBJ1-1
CDR3: CAIDRGNTEAFF
DNA: TGTGCCATCGACAGAGGAAACACTGAAGCTTTCTTT

D: TRBD1
size: -
V: TRBV12-5
J: TRBJ2-7
CDR3: CASETGTGSYEQYF
DNA: TGTGCTAGTGAAACCGGGACAGGGTCCTACGAGCAGTACTTC

D: -
size: -
V: TRBV4-2
J: TRBJ1-2
CDR3: CASSANGGYTF
DNA: TGTGCCAGCAGCGCTAATGGTGGCTACACCTTC

D: -
size: -
V: TRBV28
J: TRBJ2-5
CDR3: CASSSFRVQETQYF
DNA: TGTGCCAGCAGTTCCTTCAGGGTCCAAGAGACCCAGTACTTC

D: TRBD1
size: -
V: TRBV2
J: TRBJ2-7
CDR3: CASMRTGIAYEQYF
DNA: TGTGCCAGCATGAGGACAGGGATAGCCTACGAGCAGTACTTC

D: -
size: many
V: TRBV7-2
J: TRBJ2-3
CDR3: CASSLLGGGVTDTQYF
DNA: TGTGCCAGCAGCCTACTGGGGGGGGGCGTCACAGATACGCAGTATTTT

D: -
size: few
V: TRBV7-9
J: TRBJ2-4
CDR3: CASSLAPRQLAKNIQYF
DNA: TGTGCCAGCAGCTTAGCGCCGAGACAGCTAGCCAAAAACATTCAGTACTTC

D: -
size: few
V: TRBV5-6
J: TRBJ2-5
CDR3: CASSLGQQGLGTQYF
DNA: TGTGCCAGCAGCTTGGGACAACAGGGATTAGGGACCCAGTACTTC

D: -
size: -
V: TRBV7-2
J: TRBJ1-1
CDR3: CASSPQGGSTEAFF
DNA: TGTGCCAGCAGCCCCCAGGGTGGGAGCACTGAAGCTTTCTTT

D: -
size: few
V: TRBV20-1
J: TRBJ2-1
CDR3: CSAKDFSGTSTSSYNEQFF
DNA: TGCAGTGCTAAAGATTTTAGTGGGACCAGTACAAGCTCCTACAATGAGCAGTTCTTC

D: -
size: -
V: TRBV25-1
J: TRBJ2-6
CDR3: CASSEYLDVSGANVLTF
DNA: TGTGCCAGCAGTGAATACTTGGATGTCTCTGGGGCCAACGTCCTGACTTTC

D: -
size: -
V: TRBV5-4
J: TRBJ2-3
CDR3: CASSLGAETETDTQYF
DNA: TGTGCCAGCAGCTTAGGAGCGGAGACTGAAACAGATACGCAGTATTTT

D: -
size: -
V: TRBV4-1
J: TRBJ1-4
CDR3: CASSQDAQGREKLFF
DNA: TGCGCCAGCAGCCAAGATGCACAGGGTCGTGAAAAACTGTTTTTT

D: TRBD1
size: -
V: TRBV7-9
J: TRBJ2-1
CDR3: CASSSSSQGAQDEQFF
DNA: TGTGCCAGCAGCTCCTCCTCCCAGGGGGCTCAGGATGAGCAGTTCTTC

D: TRBD1
size: few
V: TRBV7-6
J: TRBJ1-1
CDR3: CASSSDRGRGTEAFF
DNA: TGTGCCAGCAGCTCGGACAGGGGAAGGGGCACTGAAGCTTTCTTT

D: -
size: few
V: TRBV7-8
J: TRBJ2-7
CDR3: CASSYEGGGREQYF
DNA: TGTGCCAGCAGTTATGAGGGAGGGGGCCGCGAGCAGTACTTC

D: -
size: -
V: TRBV27
J: TRBJ2-1
CDR3: CASSLSSGIYNEQFF
DNA: TGTGCCAGCAGTTTATCCAGCGGAATCTACAATGAGCAGTTCTTC

D: -
size: -
V: TRBV20-1
J: TRBJ2-1
CDR3: CSAPGRAYNEQFF
DNA: TGCAGTGCTCCAGGCAGAGCCTACAATGAGCAGTTCTTC

D: -
size: -
V: TRBV27
J: TRBJ2-3
CDR3: CASSLGDRNPQYF
DNA: TGTGCCAGCAGTTTAGGGGACCGGAATCCGCAGTATTTT

D: -
size: -
V: TRBV27
J: TRBJ1-5
CDR3: CATSVGASGQPQHF
DNA: TGTGCCACATCCGTGGGGGCGAGTGGTCAGCCCCAGCATTTT

D: -
size: few
V: TRBV5-6
J: TRBJ2-7
CDR3: CASSLGIHEQYF
DNA: TGTGCCAGCAGCTTGGGCATCCACGAGCAGTACTTC

D: -
size: -
V: TRBV7-9
J: TRBJ2-7
CDR3: CASSNSGSGYEQYF
DNA: TGTGCCAGCAGCAATAGTGGGTCAGGGTACGAGCAGTACTTC

D: -
size: -
V: TRBV12-3/TRBV12-4
J: TRBJ2-7
CDR3: CASSPHPGYEQYF
DNA: TGTGCCAGCAGTCCCCACCCGGGCTACGAGCAGTACTTC

D: TRBD2
size: few
V: TRBV6-1
J: TRBJ2-3
CDR3: CASSEYSGGMHTDTQYF
DNA: TGTGCCAGCAGTGAATATAGCGGGGGGATGCACACAGATACGCAGTATTTT

D: -
size: many
V: TRBV6-2/TRBV6-3
J: TRBJ2-3
CDR3: CASSYSIDFRTDTQYF
DNA: TGTGCCAGCAGTTACTCGATTGACTTTCGCACAGATACGCAGTATTTT

D: -
size: once
V: TRBV15
J: TRBJ2-7
CDR3: CATSRSGNAYEQYF
DNA: TGTGCCACCAGCAGATCAGGGAATGCCTACGAGCAGTACTTC

D: TRBD2
size: few
V: TRBV9
J: TRBJ2-1
CDR3: CASSVDGGGAHEQFF
DNA: TGTGCCAGCAGCGTAGATGGCGGGGGGGCCCATGAGCAGTTCTTC

D: -
size: many
V: TRBV7-9
J: TRBJ1-2
CDR3: CASSLVQGGSYGYTF
DNA: TGTGCCAGCAGCTTAGTCCAGGGCGGCTCCTATGGCTACACCTTC

D: -
size: -
V: TRBV7-9
J: TRBJ1-1
CDR3: CASSMDKNTEAFF
DNA: TGTGCCAGCAGCATGGACAAGAACACTGAAGCTTTCTTT

D: -
size: many
V: TRBV11-3
J: TRBJ1-1
CDR3: CASSLDPGTEAFF
DNA: TGTGCCAGCAGCCTAGATCCGGGCACTGAAGCTTTCTTT

D: -
size: -
V: TRBV10-2
J: TRBJ1-1
CDR3: CASSESTVPRNTEAFF
DNA: TGCGCCAGCAGTGAGTCTACCGTACCAAGAAACACTGAAGCTTTCTTT

D: -
size: -
V: TRBV5-5
J: TRBJ2-1
CDR3: CASSPWLEGPNNEQFF
DNA: TGTGCCAGCAGCCCGTGGTTGGAGGGGCCGAACAATGAGCAGTTCTTC

D: -
size: -
V: TRBV24-1
J: TRBJ2-5
CDR3: CATSDFTGRETQYF
DNA: TGTGCCACCAGTGATTTTACAGGGCGAGAGACCCAGTACTTC

D: TRBD2
size: few
V: TRBV6-5
J: TRBJ2-2
CDR3: CASRGTSGGINTGELFF
DNA: TGTGCCAGCAGGGGGACTAGCGGGGGGATAAACACCGGGGAGCTGTTTTTT

D: TRBD1
size: few
V: TRBV12-3/TRBV12-4
J: TRBJ2-7
CDR3: CASSPTTGLVEQYF
DNA: TGTGCCAGCAGTCCTACGACAGGGTTGGTCGAGCAGTACTTC

D: TRBD2
size: -
V: TRBV7-3
J: TRBJ2-1
CDR3: CASSASSGGAINEQFF
DNA: TGTGCCAGCAGCGCATCTAGCGGGGGGGCGATTAATGAGCAGTTCTTC

D: TRBD1
size: few
V: TRBV7-9
J: TRBJ2-7
CDR3: CASSRPRDRVVYEQYF
DNA: TGTGCCAGCAGTCGACCCCGGGACAGGGTGGTCTACGAGCAGTACTTC

D: TRBD1
size: many
V: TRBV7-2
J: TRBJ2-5
CDR3: CASSTDRGRAGETQYF
DNA: TGTGCCAGCAGCACGGACAGGGGAAGGGCAGGGGAGACCCAGTACTTC

D: -
size: many
V: TRBV7-6
J: TRBJ2-5
CDR3: CASSLLFRTQETQYF
DNA: TGTGCCAGCAGCTTACTGTTTCGGACCCAAGAGACCCAGTACTTC

D: -
size: -
V: TRBV20-1
J: TRBJ1-2
CDR3: CSAVDRNYGYTF
DNA: TGCAGTGCTGTTGACAGGAACTATGGCTACACCTTC

D: -
size: few
V: TRBV6-2/TRBV6-3
J: TRBJ1-2
CDR3: CASSNGGASSGYTF
DNA: TGTGCCAGCAGCAACGGGGGGGCATCAAGTGGCTACACCTTC

D: TRBD1
size: -
V: TRBV5-3
J: TRBJ2-2
CDR3: CASSSLGQGIYGELFF
DNA: TGTGCCAGCAGCTCCCTCGGACAGGGTATTTACGGGGAGCTGTTTTTT

D: -
size: -
V: TRBV27
J: TRBJ2-2
CDR3: CASSLSSRGGNTGELFF
DNA: TGTGCCAGCAGTTTATCGAGCAGGGGAGGTAACACCGGGGAGCTGTTTTTT

D: -
size: many
V: TRBV20-1
J: TRBJ2-3
CDR3: CSARGQTGDTQYF
DNA: TGCAGTGCTAGAGGACAGACAGGAGATACGCAGTATTTT

D: -
size: few
V: TRBV6-2/TRBV6-3
J: TRBJ2-1
CDR3: CASSYPPHEQFF
DNA: TGTGCCAGCAGTTACCCCCCACATGAGCAGTTCTTC

D: -
size: few
V: TRBV6-1
J: TRBJ2-7
CDR3: CASSEGPGNLYEQYF
DNA: TGTGCCAGCAGTGAAGGTCCCGGGAATCTCTACGAGCAGTACTTC

D: -
size: few
V: TRBV11-2
J: TRBJ1-6
CDR3: CASSLDDILSSYNSPLHF
DNA: TGTGCCAGCAGCTTAGATGACATTTTGAGCTCCTATAATTCACCCCTCCACTTT

D: -
size: -
V: TRBV6-8
J: TRBJ2-3
CDR3: CASRIAGADTQYF
DNA: TGTGCCAGCAGAATCGCAGGGGCAGATACGCAGTATTTT

D: -
size: few
V: TRBV12-3/TRBV12-4
J: TRBJ1-2
CDR3: CASSQWIGGGYGYTF
DNA: TGTGCCAGCAGCCAATGGATCGGGGGGGGCTATGGCTACACCTTC

D: -
size: many
V: TRBV7-2
J: TRBJ2-7
CDR3: CASSLVQAGLFYEQYF
DNA: TGTGCCAGCAGCTTAGTTCAGGCAGGGTTATTTTACGAGCAGTACTTC

D: TRBD2
size: -
V: TRBV11-3
J: TRBJ2-3
CDR3: CASSLQLAGDTSTDTQYF
DNA: TGTGCCAGCAGCTTACAGTTAGCGGGCGATACTAGCACAGATACGCAGTATTTT

D: -
size: -
V: TRBV10-3
J: TRBJ1-1
CDR3: CAISETGTEAFF
DNA: TGTGCCATCAGTGAGACAGGGACTGAAGCTTTCTTT

D: -
size: -
V: TRBV27
J: TRBJ2-5
CDR3: CASSLLPPGETQYF
DNA: TGTGCCAGCAGTTTATTGCCCCCGGGGGAGACCCAGTACTTC

D: TRBD1
size: few
V: TRBV18
J: TRBJ2-7
CDR3: CASSPGQYSYEQYF
DNA: TGTGCCAGCTCACCGGGACAGTACTCCTACGAGCAGTACTTC